The present entry profiles one T cell receptor beta chain with its context. Its antigen is undetermined. Germline CDR1 is MNHEY and CDR2 is SVGAGI. V was pared by 7 bases and J by 6 bases, with 18 bases between. The CDR3 spans 14 residues. This record comes from a study of cytomegalovirus exposure and HLA in healthy donors. PCR primers comprised 60 Vbeta and 13 Jbeta primers. The data were produced by immunoSEQ multiplex PCR, yet TCRdb's version contains in-frame clones alone and is incomplete. The sample records about 130,000 clones, around 63% being singletons. Points from the study as a whole: As a later analysis revealed, most CMV-associated TCR beta chains appeared HLA-restricted. In an earlier analysis, productive rearrangement rates for most beta V segments clustered near 87% or 30%. At a 0.05 false discovery rate, a later analysis found about 17,000 TCR beta sequences to be associated with HLA alleles.

The J gene is TRBJ1-1, the V gene TRBV6-5, with D perhaps TRBD1 (5 bases). This clonotype was sampled from a human donor in good health. Sequencing input: PBMCs. CDR3 bases: TGTGCCAGCACCCCCCTGGGGGGGAGAGCTGAAGCTTTCTTT. Its protein is CASTPLGGRAEAFF.